This T cell receptor beta chain came from a study of CD8 T cells in Susac syndrome. Random hexamers were used to reverse transcribe the RNA input (about 0.45 to 1 ug). TCRdb ran MiXCR on the immunoSEQ multiplex PCR reads and lists one entry per CDR3 protein. The table has about 200,000 distinct CDR3 sequences, 85% to 95% seen once. The receptor was derived from a human donor in good health. The sequenced sample consisted of CD4+ T cells from PBMCs.

This CDR3 is CSVEGDVAKNIQYF. CDR3 in DNA: TGCAGCGTTGAAGGGGATGTGGCCAAAAACATTCAGTACTTC. The gene calls are TRBV29-1 and TRBJ2-4; D gene unclear. The CDR3 has 14 amino acids. Looked up from germline, CDR1 is SQVTM and CDR2 is ANQGSEA. V lost 1 base and J lost 1, with 8 bases in between.